This TCR beta chain was identified during a study of blood T cell repertoires in COVID-19. Turning to the study itself: PBMCs, B-cell-depleted T cells, or T cells were the source of the cDNA or gDNA that made up the material.

The germline gives CDR1 SGHAT, CDR2 FQNNGV. The CDR3 length is 14 residues. V was trimmed by 5 bases and J by 1 base, leaving 12 bases between them. Original processing notes: Cell counts per sample came from amplifying reference gene primers. Generated by immunoSEQ multiplex PCR, the TCRdb table keeps only in-frame clones and is missing some. Clone size and the V and J calls come from that table; the DNA yielded D and trimming. The sample has some 42,000 clones; about nine tenths are singletons. The receptor's source is a human donor in a cohort sampled during active COVID-19. The chain has TRBV11-2 and TRBJ2-7; TRBD2 might be the D (6 bases). Material: peripheral blood. The DNA for the CDR3 is TGTGCCAGCAGCCCGCTAGCGCCGTCCTACGAGCAGTACTTC. Translating it yields CASSPLAPSYEQYF.